This T cell receptor (beta chain) was recorded in a study of memory CD8 T cells in hepatitis C reinfection. At the level of the study: A couple of donors resolved primary infection, then developed chronic reinfection. Pre-reinfection sampling occurred 55 to 20 weeks ahead of detected reinfection.

Whole-study results and caveats: Roughly five donors were too few for definitive public clonotype conclusions.

On this clone: Its cognate antigen is unknown.

Time point described: pre-reinfection, 55 to 20 weeks before reinfection detection. Sorted cells were sequenced directly ex vivo without any in vitro expansion. A couple of donors provided sorted CD3+ CD8+ CD45RO- naive CD8 T cells at all three reinfection time points. In germline, CDR1 is LGHNA, CDR2 YNFKEQ. V gave up 1 base and J gave up 8 bases; unmatched junction bases: 8. This CDR3 is 16 amino acids long. TCRdb keeps only in-frame clones here, not all; method: immunoSEQ multiplex PCR. The data contain 40,000 to 60,000 clones, about 90% of them singletons. The chain recombines TRBV4-2 with TRBJ1-4, with 9 bases that match TRBD1. This sequence was found in a man between 18 and 29 years old with hepatitis C virus infection. The sequencing sample was made of naive CD8+ T cells sorted from blood. In DNA form, the CDR3 reads TGTGCCAGCAGCCAAGTTGGGACAGGGAATCGCGAAAAACTGTTTTTT. It codes for CASSQVGTGNREKLFF.